This entry is about one T cell receptor (beta chain). The target antigen is unknown. This sample was included in a study of CXCR3-negative and CXCR3-positive naive CD8 T cells. Overall study results and limits: Comparably high diversity marked both naive subsets, whereas memory CD8+ cells had much lower diversity. Whereas memory cells differed, naive CXCR3-negative and CXCR3-positive cells shared similar TRBV-TRBJ usage. Naive cells with CXCR3 showed TRB CDR3s that were more hydrophobic than those in CXCR3-negative naive cells. After cryopreservation, expression of CXCR3 was partially reduced, and most assays were run with fresh PBMCs.

cDNA libraries for TRB were generated by 5' RACE incorporating UMI labels. TCRdb re-called the 5' RACE reads, yielding one record per CDR3 amino acid sequence without DNA. The sample data list about 110,000 distinct CDR3 sequences. Cells that were CD45RO-CCR7+CD27+CD95- constituted naive CD8+ T cells. The germline gives CDR1 SGHKS, CDR2 YYEKEE (reference sequence). The CDR3 totals 13 residues. The sample was naive CXCR3+ CD8+ T cells from blood. Subset noted: CD45RO-CCR7+CD27+CD95- naive CD8+ T cells expressing CXCR3 (TNR3+). This rearrangement joins TRBV5-5 to TRBJ2-7; as DNA is missing, the TRBD1 call by TCRdb cannot be tested. The receptor's source is a human donor in good health. Some clones in this sample may be carry-over from other donors' samples. This CDR3 is CASSGGETYEQYF.